This TCR beta chain emerged from a study of T cells after yellow fever vaccination. This clonotype was seen more than once but under ten times. Its antigen is currently unknown. Using its own MiXCR run on the 5' RACE reads, TCRdb lists one record per CDR3 protein. The sample has 150,000 to 200,000 distinct CDR3 sequences; about 6% are singletons. Germline V gene sequence: CDR1 MDHEN, CDR2 SYDVKM. The V segment lost 3 bases and the J segment 10 bases; nucleotides outside the gene matches: 8. There are 14 residues in the CDR3. Whole-study findings and limits: Reappearance after the booster was observed for most primary-vaccination clones (about 96% CD4, approximately 90% CD8). There was a possibility that FACS-sorted repertoires contained abundant clonotypes contaminating from the bulk population.

The source material was CD4+ T cells sorted from PBMCs, sampled on the day of the first yellow fever vaccination. This chain links TRBV28 with TRBJ1-2; 10 positions match TRBD1. This TCR came from a man younger than 30 who received the YFV17D yellow fever vaccine. CDR3 DNA: TGTGCCAGCAGTTTGCCCGGGACAGGGGACCTCTACACCTTC. Encoded protein: CASSLPGTGDLYTF.